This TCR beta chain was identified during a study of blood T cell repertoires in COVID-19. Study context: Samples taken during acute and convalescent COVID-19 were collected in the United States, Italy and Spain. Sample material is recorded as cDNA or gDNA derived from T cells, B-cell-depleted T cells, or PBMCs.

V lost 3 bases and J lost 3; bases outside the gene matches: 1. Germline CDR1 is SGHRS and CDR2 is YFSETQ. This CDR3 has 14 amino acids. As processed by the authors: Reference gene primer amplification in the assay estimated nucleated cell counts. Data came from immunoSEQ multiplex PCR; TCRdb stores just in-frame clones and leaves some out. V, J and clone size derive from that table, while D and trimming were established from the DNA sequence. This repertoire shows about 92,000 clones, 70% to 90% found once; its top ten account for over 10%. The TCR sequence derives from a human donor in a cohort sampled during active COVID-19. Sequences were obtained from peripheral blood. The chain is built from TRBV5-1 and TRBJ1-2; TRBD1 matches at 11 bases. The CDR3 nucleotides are TGCGCCAGCAGCTGGACAGGGGGCGACTATGGCTACACCTTC. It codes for CASSWTGGDYGYTF.